This TCR beta chain was identified in a study of T-cell reconstitution after alpha-beta-depleted transplantation in children. Preparation of the TCRbeta library was carried out with unique molecular identifiers. TCRdb re-derived calls from the PCR reads in MiXCR, one entry per CDR3 protein. Of about 240,000 distinct CDR3 sequences listed, about a quarter are singletons. This clonotype was counted only a few times. The germline V gene encodes CDR1 MDHEN and CDR2 SYDVKM. This CDR3 spans 14 amino acids. V shed 3 bases and J shed 2 bases, with 8 bases lying between them. The material was PBMCs, obtained before TCRalphabeta/CD19-depleted stem cell transplant. The receptor comes from a girl aged 2 to 10 with Fanconi anemia, due to receive a stem cell transplant. This chain uses TRBV28 with TRBJ2-4; TRBD1 might be the D (6 bases). The CDR3 loop is CASSLGATKNIQYF. As DNA, the CDR3 is TGTGCCAGCAGTTTGGGGGCGACCAAAAACATTCAGTACTTC. Complete variable domain (other parts from reference TRBV28 and TRBJ2-4): DVKVTQSSRYLVKRTGEKVFLECVQDMDHENMFWYRQDPGLGLRLIYFSYDVKMKEKGDIPEGYSVSREKKERFSLILESASTNQTSMYLCASSLGATKNIQYFGAGTRLSVL.